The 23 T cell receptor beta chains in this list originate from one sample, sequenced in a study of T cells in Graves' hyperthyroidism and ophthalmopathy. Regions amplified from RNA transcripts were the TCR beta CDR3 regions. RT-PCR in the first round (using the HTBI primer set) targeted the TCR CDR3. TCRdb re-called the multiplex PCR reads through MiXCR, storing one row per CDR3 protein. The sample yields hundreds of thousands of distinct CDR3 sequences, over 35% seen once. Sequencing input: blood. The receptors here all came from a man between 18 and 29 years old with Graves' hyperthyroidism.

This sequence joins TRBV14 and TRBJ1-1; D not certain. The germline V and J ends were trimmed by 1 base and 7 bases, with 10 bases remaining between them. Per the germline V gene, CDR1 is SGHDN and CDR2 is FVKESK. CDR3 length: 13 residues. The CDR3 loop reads CASSQVPGIEAFF. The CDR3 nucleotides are TGTGCCAGCAGCCAAGTCCCCGGGATTGAAGCTTTCTTT.

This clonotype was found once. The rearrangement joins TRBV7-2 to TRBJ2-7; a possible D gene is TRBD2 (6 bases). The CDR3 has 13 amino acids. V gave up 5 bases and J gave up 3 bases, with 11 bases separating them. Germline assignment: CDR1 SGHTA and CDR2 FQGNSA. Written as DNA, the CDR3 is TGTGCCAGCAGCCGCGGGGCCCTCTACGAGCAGTACTTC. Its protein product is CASSRGALYEQYF.

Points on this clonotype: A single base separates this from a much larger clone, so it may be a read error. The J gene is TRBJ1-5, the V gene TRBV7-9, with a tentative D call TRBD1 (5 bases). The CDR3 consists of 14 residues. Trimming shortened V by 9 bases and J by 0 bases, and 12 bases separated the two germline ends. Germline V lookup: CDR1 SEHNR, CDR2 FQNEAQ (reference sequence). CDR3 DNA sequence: TGTGCCAGTGCTACAGGTTATAGCAATCAGCCCCAGCATTTT. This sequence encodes CASATGYSNQPQHF.

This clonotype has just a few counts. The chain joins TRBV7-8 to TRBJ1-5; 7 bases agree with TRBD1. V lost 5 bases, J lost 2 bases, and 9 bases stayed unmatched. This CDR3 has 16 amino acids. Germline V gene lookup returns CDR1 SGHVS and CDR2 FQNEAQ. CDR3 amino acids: CASSPSQGLRNQPQHF. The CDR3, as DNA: TGTGCCAGCAGCCCCTCACAGGGGTTACGCAATCAGCCCCAGCATTTT.

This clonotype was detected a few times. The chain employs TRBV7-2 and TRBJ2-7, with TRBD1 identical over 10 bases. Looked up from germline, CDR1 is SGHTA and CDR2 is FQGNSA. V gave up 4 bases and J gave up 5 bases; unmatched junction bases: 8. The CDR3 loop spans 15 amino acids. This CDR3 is CASSSIDRGLDEQYF. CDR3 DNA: TGTGCCAGCAGCTCCATCGACAGGGGGCTCGACGAGCAGTACTTC.

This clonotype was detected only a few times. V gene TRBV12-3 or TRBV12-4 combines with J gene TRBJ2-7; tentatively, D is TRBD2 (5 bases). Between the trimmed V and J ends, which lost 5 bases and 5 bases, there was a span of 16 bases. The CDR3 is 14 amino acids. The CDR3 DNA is TGTGCCAGCAGTGAAGCAGAGGACTTCAACGAGCAGTACTTC. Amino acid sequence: CASSEAEDFNEQYF.

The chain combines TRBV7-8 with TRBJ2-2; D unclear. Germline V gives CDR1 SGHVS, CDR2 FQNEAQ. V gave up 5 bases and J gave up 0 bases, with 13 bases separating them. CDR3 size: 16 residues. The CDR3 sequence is CASSENQLANTGELFF. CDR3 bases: TGTGCCAGCAGCGAAAACCAGCTAGCGAACACCGGGGAGCTGTTTTTT.

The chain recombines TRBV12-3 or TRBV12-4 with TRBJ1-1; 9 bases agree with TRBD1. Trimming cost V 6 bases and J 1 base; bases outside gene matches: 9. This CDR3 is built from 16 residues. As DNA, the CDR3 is TGTGCCAGCAGGACACTACAGGGGGCAAAGAACACTGAAGCTTTCTTT. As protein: CASRTLQGAKNTEAFF.

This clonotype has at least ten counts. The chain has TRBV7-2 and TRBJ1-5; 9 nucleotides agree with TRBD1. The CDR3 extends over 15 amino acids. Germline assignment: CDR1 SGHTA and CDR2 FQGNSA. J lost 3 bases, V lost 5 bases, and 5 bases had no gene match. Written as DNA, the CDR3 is TGTGCCAGCAGCCGACAGGGGGGCGACAATCAGCCCCAGCATTTT. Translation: CASSRQGGDNQPQHF.

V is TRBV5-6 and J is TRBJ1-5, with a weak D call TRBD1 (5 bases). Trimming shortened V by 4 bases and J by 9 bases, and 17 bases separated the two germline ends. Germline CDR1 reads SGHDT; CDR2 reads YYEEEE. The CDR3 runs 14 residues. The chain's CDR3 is CASSLGLGGRPQHF. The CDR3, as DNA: TGTGCCAGCAGCCTCGGCCTGGGGGGTCGGCCCCAGCATTTT.

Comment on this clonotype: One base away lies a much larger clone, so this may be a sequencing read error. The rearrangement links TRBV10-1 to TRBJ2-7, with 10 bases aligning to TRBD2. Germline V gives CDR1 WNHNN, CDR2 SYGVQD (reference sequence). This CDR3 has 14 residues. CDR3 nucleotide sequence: TGCGCCAGCAGTGTGATGGGCCTAGCGGGAGCTACGCACTTC. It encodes CASSVMGLAGATHF.

CDR3 residues: CSAVGQGGRNTIYF. The CDR3, as DNA: TGCAGTGCCGTCGGACAGGGGGGGAGAAACACCATATATTTT. V and J are TRBV20-1 and TRBJ1-3, with 10 bases identical to TRBD1. The CDR3 has 14 residues. Germline CDR1 DFQATT, CDR2 SNEGSKA (reference sequence). J gave up 5 bases and V 6 bases, and 7 bases lay outside the gene matches.

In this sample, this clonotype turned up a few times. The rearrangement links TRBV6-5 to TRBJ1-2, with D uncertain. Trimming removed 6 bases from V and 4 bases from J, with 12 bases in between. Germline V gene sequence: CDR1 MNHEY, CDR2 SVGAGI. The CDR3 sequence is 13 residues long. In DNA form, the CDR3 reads TGTGCCAGCAGGGGAGACGGGATCTATGGCTACACCTTC. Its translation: CASRGDGIYGYTF.

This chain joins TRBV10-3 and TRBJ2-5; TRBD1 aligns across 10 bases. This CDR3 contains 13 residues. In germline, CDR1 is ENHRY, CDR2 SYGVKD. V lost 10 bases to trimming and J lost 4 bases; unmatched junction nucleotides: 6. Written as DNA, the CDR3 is TGTGCCACCGGGACAGGGGAGTTAGAGACCCAGTACTTC. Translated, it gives CATGTGELETQYF.

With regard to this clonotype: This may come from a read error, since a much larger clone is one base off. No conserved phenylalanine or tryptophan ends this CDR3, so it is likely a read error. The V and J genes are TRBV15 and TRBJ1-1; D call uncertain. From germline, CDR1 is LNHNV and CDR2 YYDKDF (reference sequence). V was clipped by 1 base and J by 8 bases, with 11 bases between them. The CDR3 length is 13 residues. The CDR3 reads CATSRVNEGEAFS. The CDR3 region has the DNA TGTGCCACCAGCAGAGTGAATGAGGGAGAAGCTTTCTCT.

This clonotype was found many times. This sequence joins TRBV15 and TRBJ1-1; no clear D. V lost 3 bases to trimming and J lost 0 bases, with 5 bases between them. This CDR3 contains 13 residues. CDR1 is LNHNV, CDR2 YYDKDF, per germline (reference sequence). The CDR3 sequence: CATSRALNTEAFF. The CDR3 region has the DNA TGTGCCACCAGCAGGGCCTTGAACACTGAAGCTTTCTTT.

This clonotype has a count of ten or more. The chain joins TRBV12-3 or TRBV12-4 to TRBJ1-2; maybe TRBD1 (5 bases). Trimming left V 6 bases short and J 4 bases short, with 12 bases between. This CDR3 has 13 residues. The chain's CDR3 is CASSLGPSYGYTF. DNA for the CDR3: TGTGCCAGCAGCTTGGGACCGAGCTATGGCTACACCTTC.

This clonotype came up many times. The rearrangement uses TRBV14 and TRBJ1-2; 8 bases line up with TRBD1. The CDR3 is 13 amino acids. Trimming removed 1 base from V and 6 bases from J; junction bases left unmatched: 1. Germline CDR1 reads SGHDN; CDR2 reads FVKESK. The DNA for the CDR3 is TGTGCCAGCAGCCAAGCAGGGGGCAATGGCTACACCTTC. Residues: CASSQAGGNGYTF.

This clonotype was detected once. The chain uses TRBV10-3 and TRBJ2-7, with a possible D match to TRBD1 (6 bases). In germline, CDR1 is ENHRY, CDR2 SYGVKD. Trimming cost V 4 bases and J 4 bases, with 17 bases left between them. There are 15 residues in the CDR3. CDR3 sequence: CAISVGDTMPYEQYF. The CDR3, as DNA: TGTGCCATCAGTGTAGGGGACACCATGCCTTACGAGCAGTACTTC.

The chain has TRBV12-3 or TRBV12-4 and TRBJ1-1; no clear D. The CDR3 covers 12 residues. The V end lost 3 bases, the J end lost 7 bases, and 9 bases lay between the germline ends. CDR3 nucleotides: TGTGCCAGCAGTTTGGAGGGAGATGAAGCTTTCTTT. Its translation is CASSLEGDEAFF.

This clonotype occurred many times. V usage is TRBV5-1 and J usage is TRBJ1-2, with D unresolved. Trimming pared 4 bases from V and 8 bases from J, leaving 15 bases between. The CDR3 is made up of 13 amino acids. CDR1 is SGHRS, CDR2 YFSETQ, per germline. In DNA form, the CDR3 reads TGCGCCAGCAGCCTCGTGGGGATGTCGGGCTACACCTTC. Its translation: CASSLVGMSGYTF. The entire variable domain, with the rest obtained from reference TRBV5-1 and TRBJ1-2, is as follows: KAGVTQTPRYLIKTRGQQVTLSCSPISGHRSVSWYQQTPGQGLQFLFEYFSETQRNKGNFPGRFSGRQFSNSRSEMNVSTLELGDSALYLCASSLVGMSGYTFGSGTRLTVV.

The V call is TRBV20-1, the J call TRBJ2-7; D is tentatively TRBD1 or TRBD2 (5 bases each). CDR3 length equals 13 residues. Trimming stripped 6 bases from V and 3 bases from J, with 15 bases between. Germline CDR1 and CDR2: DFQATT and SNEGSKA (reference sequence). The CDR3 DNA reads TGCAGTGCCGCTGAGGGGTTGGGCTACGAGCAGTACTTC. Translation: CSAAEGLGYEQYF.

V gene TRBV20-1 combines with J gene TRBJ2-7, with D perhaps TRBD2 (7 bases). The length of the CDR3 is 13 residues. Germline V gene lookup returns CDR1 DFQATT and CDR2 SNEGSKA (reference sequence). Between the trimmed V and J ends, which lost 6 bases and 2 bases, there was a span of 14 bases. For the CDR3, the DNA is TGCAGTGCCCCCTGGGGGGGCGCCTACGAGCAGTACTTC. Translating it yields CSAPWGGAYEQYF.